A single sample is the source of the 5 T cell receptor beta chains below, sequenced in a study of beta chain features in type 1 diabetes. Expressed TCRB transcripts got sequenced, as all isolated RNA was reverse transcribed. Assay used: immunoSEQ multiplex PCR; TCRdb lists only in-frame clones, some missing. This sample has roughly 40,000 clones, with about 64% found just once. The sequenced material came from Tregs from blood. Receptor source: a woman in her thirties in good health.

This clone was counted between two and nine times. This sequence joins TRBV7-3 and TRBJ2-2; 7 bases align to TRBD2. Germline loops: CDR1 SGHTA, CDR2 FQGTGA. V lost 4 bases and J lost 0; bases outside the gene matches: 2. The CDR3 covers 15 residues. The CDR3 DNA is TGTGCCAGCAGCTCCCGGGGGGCGAACACCGGGGAGCTGTTTTTT. This encodes CASSSRGANTGELFF.

This clone showed up just once. This chain connects TRBV19 to TRBJ2-1, with 8 bases fitting TRBD2. The CDR3 is made up of 14 amino acids. V shed 6 bases, J shed 4 bases, and the junction held 5 bases outside the gene matches. Germline CDR1 is LNHDA and CDR2 is SQIVND (reference sequence). The CDR3 region has the DNA TGTGCCAGTAGGCCGGGGGGGCGGTACAATGAGCAGTTCTTC. Residues: CASRPGGRYNEQFF.

This chain uses TRBV25-1 with TRBJ2-7; D is uncertain. V was pared by 4 bases and J by 4 bases, with 14 bases between. Germline V CDR1 and CDR2: MGHDK, SYGVNS. CDR3 length equals 14 residues. The CDR3 is CASSGSPRLYEQYF. CDR3 coding DNA: TGTGCCAGCAGTGGGTCCCCGCGTCTATACGAGCAGTACTTC.

The chain couples TRBV6-1 to TRBJ2-1; 12 bases are a match to TRBD2. The ends lost 3 bases at V and 11 bases at J; junction bases unmatched: 8. This CDR3 is built from 15 residues. Germline V gene sequence: CDR1 MNHNS, CDR2 SASEGT. The CDR3 reads CASSDHATSGRKQFF. DNA of the CDR3: TGTGCCAGCAGTGACCACGCGACTAGCGGGAGAAAGCAGTTCTTC.

This sequence joins TRBV11-2 and TRBJ2-5, with 11 bases matching TRBD2. This CDR3 has 16 residues. Germline V gene sequence: CDR1 SGHAT, CDR2 FQNNGV. Trimming at V came to 1 base and at J to 4 bases, leaving 5 bases not matched to a gene. CDR3 coding DNA: TGTGCCAGCAGCTTAGGGCTAGCGGGAGGCCCAGAGACCCAGTACTTC. Amino acid sequence: CASSLGLAGGPETQYF.